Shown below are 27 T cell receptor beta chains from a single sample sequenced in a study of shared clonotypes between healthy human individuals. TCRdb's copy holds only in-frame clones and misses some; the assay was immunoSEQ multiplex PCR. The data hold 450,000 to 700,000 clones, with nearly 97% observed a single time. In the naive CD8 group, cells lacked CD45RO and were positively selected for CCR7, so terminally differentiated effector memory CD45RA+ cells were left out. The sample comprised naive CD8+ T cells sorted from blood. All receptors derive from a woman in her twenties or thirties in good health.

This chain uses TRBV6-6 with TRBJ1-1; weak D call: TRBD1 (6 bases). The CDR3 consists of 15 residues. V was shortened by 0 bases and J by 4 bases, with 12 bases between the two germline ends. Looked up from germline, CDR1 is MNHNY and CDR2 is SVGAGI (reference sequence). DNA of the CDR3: TGTGCCAGCAGTTACTCGACAGGCAGGAGCACTGAAGCTTTCTTT. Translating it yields CASSYSTGRSTEAFF.

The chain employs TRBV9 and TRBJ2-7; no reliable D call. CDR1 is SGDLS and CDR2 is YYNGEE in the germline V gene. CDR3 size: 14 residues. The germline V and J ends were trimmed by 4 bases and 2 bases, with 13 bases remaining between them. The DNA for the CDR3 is TGTGCCAGCAGCTTCGGTCACGGCGCCTACGAGCAGTACTTC. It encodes CASSFGHGAYEQYF.

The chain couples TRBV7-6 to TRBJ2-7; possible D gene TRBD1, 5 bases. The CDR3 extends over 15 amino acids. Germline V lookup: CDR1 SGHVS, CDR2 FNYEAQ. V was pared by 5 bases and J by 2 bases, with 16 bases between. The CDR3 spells CASSPDTLPTYEQYF. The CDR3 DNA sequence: TGTGCCAGCAGCCCGGACACCTTACCGACCTACGAGCAGTACTTC.

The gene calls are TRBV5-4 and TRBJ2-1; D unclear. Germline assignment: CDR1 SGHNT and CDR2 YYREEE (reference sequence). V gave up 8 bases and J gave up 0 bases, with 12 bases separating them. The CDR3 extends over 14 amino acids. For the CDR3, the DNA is TGTGCCAGTCACGCGGATAGCTCCTACAATGAGCAGTTCTTC. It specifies CASHADSSYNEQFF.

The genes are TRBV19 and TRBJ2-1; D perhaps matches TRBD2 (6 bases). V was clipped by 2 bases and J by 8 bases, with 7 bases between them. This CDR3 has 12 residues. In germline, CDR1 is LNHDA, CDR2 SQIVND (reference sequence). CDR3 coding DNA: TGTGCCAGTAGTATATGGGAGGATGAGCAGTTCTTC. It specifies CASSIWEDEQFF.

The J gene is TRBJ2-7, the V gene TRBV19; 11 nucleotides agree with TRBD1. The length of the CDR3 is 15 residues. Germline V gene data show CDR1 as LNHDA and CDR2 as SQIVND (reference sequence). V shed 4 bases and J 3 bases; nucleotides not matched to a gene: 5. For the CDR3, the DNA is TGTGCCAGTAGTAGTGGACAGGGGGCCCTCTACGAGCAGTACTTC. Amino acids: CASSSGQGALYEQYF.

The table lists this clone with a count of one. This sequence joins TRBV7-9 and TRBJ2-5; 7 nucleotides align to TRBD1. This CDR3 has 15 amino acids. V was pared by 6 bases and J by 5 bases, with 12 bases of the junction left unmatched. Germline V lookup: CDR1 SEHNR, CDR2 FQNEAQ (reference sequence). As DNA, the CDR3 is TGTGCCAGCAGGGGCACAGGGGTAGGATTTGAGACCCAGTACTTC. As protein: CASRGTGVGFETQYF.

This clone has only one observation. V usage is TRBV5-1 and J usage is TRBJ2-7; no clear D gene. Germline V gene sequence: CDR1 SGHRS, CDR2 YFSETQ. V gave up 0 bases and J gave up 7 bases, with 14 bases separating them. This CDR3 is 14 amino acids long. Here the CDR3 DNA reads TGCGCCAGCAGCTTGGACGGCAGTTGGGAAGAGCAGTACTTC. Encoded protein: CASSLDGSWEEQYF.

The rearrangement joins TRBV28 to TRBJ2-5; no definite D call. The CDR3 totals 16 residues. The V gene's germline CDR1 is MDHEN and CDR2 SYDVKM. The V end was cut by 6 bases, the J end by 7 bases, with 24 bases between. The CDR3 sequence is CASRNRRVEQRGTQYF. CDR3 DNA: TGTGCCAGCAGGAACAGACGGGTCGAGCAAAGAGGGACCCAGTACTTC.

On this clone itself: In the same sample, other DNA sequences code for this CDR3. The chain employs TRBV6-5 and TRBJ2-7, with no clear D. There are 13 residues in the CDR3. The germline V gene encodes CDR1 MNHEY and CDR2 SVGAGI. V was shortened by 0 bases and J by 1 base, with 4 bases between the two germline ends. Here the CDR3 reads CASSYSRSYEQYF. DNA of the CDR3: TGTGCCAGCAGTTACTCCCGTTCCTACGAGCAGTACTTC.

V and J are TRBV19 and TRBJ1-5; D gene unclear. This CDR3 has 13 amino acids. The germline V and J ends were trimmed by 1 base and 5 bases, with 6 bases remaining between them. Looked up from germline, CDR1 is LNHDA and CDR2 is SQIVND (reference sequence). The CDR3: CASSIVVDQPQHF. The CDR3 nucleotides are TGTGCCAGTAGTATAGTAGTAGATCAGCCCCAGCATTTT.

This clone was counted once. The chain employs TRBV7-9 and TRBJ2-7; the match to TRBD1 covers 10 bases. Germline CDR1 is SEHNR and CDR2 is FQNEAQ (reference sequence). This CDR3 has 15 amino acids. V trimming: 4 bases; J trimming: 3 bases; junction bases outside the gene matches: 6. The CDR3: CASSSSRDRGYEQYF. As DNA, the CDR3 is TGTGCCAGCAGCTCTTCCCGGGACAGGGGCTACGAGCAGTACTTC.

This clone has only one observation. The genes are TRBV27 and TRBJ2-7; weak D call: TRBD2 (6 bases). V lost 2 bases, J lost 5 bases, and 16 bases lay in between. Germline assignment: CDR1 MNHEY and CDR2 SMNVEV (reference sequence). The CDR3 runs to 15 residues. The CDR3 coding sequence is TGTGCCAGCAGTTTACTTGGTGGAGGGGTCGACGAGCAGTACTTC. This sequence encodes CASSLLGGGVDEQYF.

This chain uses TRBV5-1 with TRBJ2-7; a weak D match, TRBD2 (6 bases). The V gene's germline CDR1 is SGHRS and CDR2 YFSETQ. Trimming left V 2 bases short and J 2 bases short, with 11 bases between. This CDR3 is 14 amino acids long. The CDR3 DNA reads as TGCGCCAGCAGCTTCGGGACTCTGGCCTACGAGCAGTACTTC. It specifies CASSFGTLAYEQYF.

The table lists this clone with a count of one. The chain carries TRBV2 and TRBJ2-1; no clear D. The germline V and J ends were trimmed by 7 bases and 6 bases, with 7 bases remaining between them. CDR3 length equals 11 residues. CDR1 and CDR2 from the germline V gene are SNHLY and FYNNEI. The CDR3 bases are TGTGCCAGCAACAGAGGCAATGAGCAGTTCTTC. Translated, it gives CASNRGNEQFF.

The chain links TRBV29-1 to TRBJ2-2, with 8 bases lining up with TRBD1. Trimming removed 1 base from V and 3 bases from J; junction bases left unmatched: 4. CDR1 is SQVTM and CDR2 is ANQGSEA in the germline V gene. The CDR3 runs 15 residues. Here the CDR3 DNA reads TGCAGCGTTGAAGTATGGACAGGGCACACCGGGGAGCTGTTTTTT. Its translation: CSVEVWTGHTGELFF.

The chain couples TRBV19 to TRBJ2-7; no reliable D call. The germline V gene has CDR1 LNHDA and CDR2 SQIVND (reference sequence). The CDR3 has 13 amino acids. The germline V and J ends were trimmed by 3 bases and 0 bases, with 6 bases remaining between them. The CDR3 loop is CASSMSVSYEQYF. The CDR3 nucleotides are TGTGCCAGTAGTATGTCTGTCTCCTACGAGCAGTACTTC.

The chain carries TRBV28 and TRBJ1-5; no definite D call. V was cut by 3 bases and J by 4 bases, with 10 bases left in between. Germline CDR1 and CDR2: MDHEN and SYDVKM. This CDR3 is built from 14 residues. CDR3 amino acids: CASSFTDENQPQHF. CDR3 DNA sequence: TGTGCCAGCAGTTTTACTGATGAAAATCAGCCCCAGCATTTT.

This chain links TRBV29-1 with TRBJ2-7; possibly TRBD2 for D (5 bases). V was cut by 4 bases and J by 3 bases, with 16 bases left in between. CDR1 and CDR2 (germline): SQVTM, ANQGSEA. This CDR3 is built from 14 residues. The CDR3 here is CSVVTEPAGYEQYF. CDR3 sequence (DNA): TGCAGCGTTGTAACGGAGCCGGCGGGCTACGAGCAGTACTTC.

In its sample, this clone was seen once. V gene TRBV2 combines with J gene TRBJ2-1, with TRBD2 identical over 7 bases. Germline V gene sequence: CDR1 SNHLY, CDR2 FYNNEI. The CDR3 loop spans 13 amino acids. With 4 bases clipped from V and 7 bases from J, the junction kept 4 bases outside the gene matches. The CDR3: CASSGVLANEQFF. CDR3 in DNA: TGTGCCAGCAGTGGGGTACTAGCGAATGAGCAGTTCTTC.

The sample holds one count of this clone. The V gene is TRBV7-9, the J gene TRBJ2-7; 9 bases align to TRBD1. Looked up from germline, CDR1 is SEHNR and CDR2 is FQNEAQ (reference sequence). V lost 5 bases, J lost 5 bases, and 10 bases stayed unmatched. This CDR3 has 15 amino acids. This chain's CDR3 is CASSQGQGIFHEQYF. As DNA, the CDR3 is TGTGCCAGCAGCCAGGGACAGGGAATTTTCCACGAGCAGTACTTC.

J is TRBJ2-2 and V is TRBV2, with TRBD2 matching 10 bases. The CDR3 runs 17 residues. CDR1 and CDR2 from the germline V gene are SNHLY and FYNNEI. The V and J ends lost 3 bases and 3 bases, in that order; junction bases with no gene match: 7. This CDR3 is CASSDTSGTVDTGELFF. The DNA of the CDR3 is TGTGCCAGCAGTGATACTAGCGGGACGGTCGACACCGGGGAGCTGTTTTTT.

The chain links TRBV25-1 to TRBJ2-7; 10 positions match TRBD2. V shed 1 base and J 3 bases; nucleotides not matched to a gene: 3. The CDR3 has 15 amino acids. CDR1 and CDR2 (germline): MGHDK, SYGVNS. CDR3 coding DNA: TGTGCCAGCAGTGAATCGGCTAGCGGGAGCTACGAGCAGTACTTC. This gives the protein CASSESASGSYEQYF.

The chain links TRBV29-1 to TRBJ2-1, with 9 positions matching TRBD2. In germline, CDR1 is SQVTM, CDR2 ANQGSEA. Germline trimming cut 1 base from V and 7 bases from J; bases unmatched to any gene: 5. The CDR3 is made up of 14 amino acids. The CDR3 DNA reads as TGCAGCGTTGAAGGTAGCGGGAGTTTTAATGAGCAGTTCTTC. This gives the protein CSVEGSGSFNEQFF.

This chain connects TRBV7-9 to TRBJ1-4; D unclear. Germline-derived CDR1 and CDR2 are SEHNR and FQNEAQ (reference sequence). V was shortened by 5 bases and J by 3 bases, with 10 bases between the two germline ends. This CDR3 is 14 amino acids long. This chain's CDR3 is CASSNIFSNEKLFF. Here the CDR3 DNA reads TGTGCCAGCAGCAACATTTTCTCTAATGAAAAACTGTTTTTT.

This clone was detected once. CDR3 coding DNA: TGCGCCAGCAGTGACCCCCTAGTTCGCTCCTACAATGAGCAGTTCTTC. It yields the protein CASSDPLVRSYNEQFF. This chain uses TRBV10-2 with TRBJ2-1, with D unresolved. V shed 3 bases and J shed 0 bases, with 12 bases lying between them. The CDR3 spans 16 residues. Germline V gives CDR1 WSHSY, CDR2 SAAADI.

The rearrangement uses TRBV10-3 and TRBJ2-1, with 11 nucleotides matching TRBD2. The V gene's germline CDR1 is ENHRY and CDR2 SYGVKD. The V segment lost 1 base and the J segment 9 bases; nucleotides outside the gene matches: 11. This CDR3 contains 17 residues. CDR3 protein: CAISEFGGTSGASEQFF. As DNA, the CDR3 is TGTGCCATCAGTGAGTTTGGGGGGACTAGCGGCGCTAGTGAGCAGTTCTTC.